This T cell receptor (beta chain) was sequenced during a study of CD8 T cells in Susac syndrome (dated by TCRdb to 2018 to 2020). Concerning the study at large: Of the Susac syndrome patients who were sequenced, 5 or 6 had clinically active disease and roughly 8 were in clinical remission. At blood withdrawal, Susac syndrome patients were therapy-naive, treated with corticosteroids (with IVIg additionally given to some), or treated with IVIg alone. The study used repertoire sequencing to test whether antigen drove CD8+ T cell activation and differentiation in Susac syndrome. The study compared CD8+ T cell repertoire clonality among over ten healthy donors, roughly 14 Susac syndrome patients and 15 multiple sclerosis patients. Broader findings and caveats from the paper: Around 15 Susac-specific public clones were identified in the total CD8+ repertoire, and about 5 Susac-specific public clones were identified in the CD8+ TEMRA repertoire. Clonal expansion was observed in Susac syndrome CD8+ repertoires, with the highest expansion in CD8+ TEMRA cells and greater expansion in clinically active than in remitting patients. The number of individuals in the TCR sequencing and HLA analysis was acknowledged as relatively small.

RNA was extracted with the RNeasy kit and 0.5 to 1 ug was reverse transcribed using random hexamers. TCR beta CDR3 regions were amplified with the immunoSEQ multiplex PCR assay covering 54 Vbeta and 13 Jbeta segments. PCR amplification bias was corrected by using a synthetic template baseline for primer optimization and computational correction. The authors processed their data as follows. Reads were annotated to V, D and J genes per IMGT and analyzed with immunoSEQ Analyzer, keeping only productive sequences. Clonality was computed as one minus Shannon entropy normalized by log2 of the number of productive unique sequences. Public and private clones were assessed among the 100 most prevalent clones of each patient and control. Clones were defined as Susac-specific if absent from the healthy and MS cohorts, from 900 to 1,300 published viral clones and from other ImmuneACCESS disease sequences. TCRdb reran the public reads through fastp at Q25 and MiXCR, keeping productive beta chains. Each entry is one CDR3 protein sequence, shown with its most common DNA and genes. The V and J calls were determined by TCRdb, not by the authors. The sample table contains 100,000 to 150,000 distinct CDR3 sequences; only one count was recorded for about 95% of them. Less than 0.25% of the sample is held by the ten biggest clonotypes.

Peripheral blood CD8+ and CD4+ T cells from healthy donors, Susac syndrome patients and multiple sclerosis patients were profiled using high-throughput TCR beta sequencing. Recently defined diagnostic criteria for definite or probable disease were met by the Susac syndrome patients. Bulk CD8+ and CD4+ T cells were purified by magnetic negative isolation, while CD8+ TEMRA cells were enriched using FACS. Blood was collected in EDTA tubes and processed within 24 hours, with PBMCs isolated through density gradient centrifugation. PBMCs intended for TCR sequencing were frozen in liquid nitrogen and were later thawed in a 37 degrees C water bath. The sorted or isolated CD4+, CD8+ and CD8+ TEMRA cells had a purity of 90% or higher. Sequences MGHRA (CDR1) and YSYEKL (CDR2) are obtained from the germline V gene. Clipping removes 2 bases from V and 7 bases from J, with 5 as the unmatched junction base count. Spanning cysteine to phenylalanine, the CDR3 consists of 17 amino acids. Just CDR3 DNA is preserved here, 51 bases in frame from base 1.

Notes on this clonotype: Its antigen remains undetermined. Base qualities are not provided; no much larger clone lies one nucleotide away.

The receptor was isolated from a human donor with Susac syndrome. Material: CD8+ T cells from PBMCs. Recombination connected TRBV4-1 to TRBJ2-1, with 16 bases in between that match TRBD2. The DNA is TGCGCCAGCAGCCAATTCGGGACTAGCGGGGGGGGGAATGAGCAGTTCTTC. Its protein product is CASSQFGTSGGGNEQFF.